Following are 23 T cell receptor beta chains from one sample sequenced in a study of T cell repertoires in cytomegalovirus infection. Each CDR3 protein is one row after TCRdb ran MiXCR on the reads. In the table there are 450,000 to 550,000 distinct CDR3 sequences, about 17% of which are singletons. Sequences were obtained from CD8+ T cells from PBMCs. The receptors were gathered from a human donor in good health (CMV status not recorded). Some clones in this sample may be carry-over from other donors' samples.

V gene TRBV9 combines with J gene TRBJ2-5; 7 bases are a match to TRBD2. CDR1 and CDR2 from the germline V gene are SGDLS and YYNGEE. The CDR3 sequence is 14 residues long. The trim removed 3 bases at V and 0 bases at J, leaving 2 bases unmatched. The CDR3 nucleotides are TGTGCCAGCAGCGCTAGCGGCTACCAAGAGACCCAGTACTTC. Translated: CASSASGYQETQYF.

Here the CDR3 reads CSARGDRAGNQPQHF. In DNA, the CDR3 is TGCAGTGCTAGAGGGGACAGGGCGGGCAATCAGCCCCAGCATTTT. The chain joins TRBV20-1 to TRBJ1-5, with 9 positions matching TRBD1. The CDR3 length is 15 residues. CDR1 is DFQATT and CDR2 is SNEGSKA in the germline V gene (reference sequence). The V and J ends lost 1 base and 2 bases, in that order; junction bases with no gene match: 3.

This clonotype was seen just once. This chain uses TRBV11-3 with TRBJ2-3; D tentatively fits TRBD1 or TRBD2 (6 bases each). V was clipped by 5 bases and J by 4 bases, with 16 bases between them. This CDR3 is 15 amino acids long. The germline V gene encodes CDR1 SGHNT and CDR2 YENEEA. The DNA for the CDR3 is TGTGCCAGCAGCCGGACTGGGGGGCCCGCAGATACGCAGTATTTT. Its translation is CASSRTGGPADTQYF.

The chain uses TRBV5-6 and TRBJ1-4; maybe TRBD1 (5 bases). The germline V gene encodes CDR1 SGHDT and CDR2 YYEEEE. The CDR3 length is 14 residues. The V and J ends lost 4 bases and 13 bases respectively, with 20 bases between them. CDR3 loop: CASSPPGPLEGLFF. The CDR3 region has the DNA TGTGCCAGCAGCCCTCCGGGACCCCTGGAAGGACTGTTTTTT.

This clonotype was detected ten times or more. The chain recombines TRBV7-8 with TRBJ1-6; D gene unclear. Trimming pared 2 bases from V and 4 bases from J, leaving 15 bases between. The CDR3 extends over 17 amino acids. The V gene's germline CDR1 is SGHVS and CDR2 FQNEAQ. CDR3 coding DNA: TGTGCCAGCAGCTTAAGACCTCTCCTATCTTATAATTCACCCCTCCACTTT. Residues: CASSLRPLLSYNSPLHF.

This clonotype occurred many times. The gene calls are TRBV7-8 and TRBJ1-2; 12 bases line up with TRBD1. V lost 3 bases to trimming and J lost 6 bases; unmatched junction nucleotides: 2. Germline CDR1 reads SGHVS; CDR2 reads FQNEAQ. The CDR3 is 14 residues long. The CDR3 region is CASSLGTGGDGYTF. For the CDR3, the DNA is TGTGCCAGCAGCTTGGGGACAGGGGGCGATGGCTACACCTTC.

This clonotype showed up many times. The J gene is TRBJ1-3, the V gene TRBV6-1, with D possibly matching TRBD1 (6 bases). CDR1 is MNHNS, CDR2 SASEGT, per germline. Trimming shortened V by 5 bases and J by 4 bases, and 12 bases separated the two germline ends. CDR3 length: 14 residues. The CDR3: CASSSTGIGNTIYF. In DNA form, the CDR3 reads TGTGCCAGCAGTTCCACAGGGATCGGAAACACCATATATTTT.

Many counts were recorded for this clonotype. The rearrangement links TRBV7-9 to TRBJ2-7; tentatively, D is TRBD1 (6 bases). The CDR3 covers 14 residues. CDR1 is SEHNR, CDR2 FQNEAQ, per germline (reference sequence). V was shortened by 4 bases and J by 3 bases, with 13 bases between the two germline ends. CDR3 region: CASSSNHRVYEQYF. The CDR3 bases are TGTGCCAGCAGCTCGAACCACAGGGTCTACGAGCAGTACTTC.

This clonotype was counted between two and nine times. This chain joins TRBV18 and TRBJ2-7, with D hard to call. Deletions cut 2 bases from V and 4 bases from J, with 18 bases between. Germline CDR1 is KGHSH and CDR2 is LQKENI. There are 16 residues in the CDR3. Written as DNA, the CDR3 is TGTGCCAGCTCACCAGACTTTGGACCGCAGGTTTACGAGCAGTACTTC. It is translated as CASSPDFGPQVYEQYF.

The chain is built from TRBV9 and TRBJ2-7; TRBD1 matches 7 bases. CDR1 and CDR2 from the germline V gene are SGDLS and YYNGEE. The CDR3 contains 15 residues. V lost 3 bases, J lost 7 bases, and 13 bases stayed unmatched. Written as DNA, the CDR3 is TGTGCCAGCAGCGACACCGGGACAGTTCAAGATGAGCAGTACTTC. Its translation: CASSDTGTVQDEQYF.

As concerns this clonotype: A much larger clone sits a single nucleotide away, making a read error possible. The V gene is TRBV11-3, the J gene TRBJ1-2, with TRBD1 identical over 7 bases. The V and J ends lost 4 bases and 4 bases, in that order; junction bases with no gene match: 3. The CDR3 is 13 amino acids. Germline CDR1 reads SGHNT; CDR2 reads YENEEA. The CDR3 reads CASSSYRGYGYTF. The DNA for the CDR3 is TGTGCCAGCAGCTCCTACAGGGGCTATGGCTACACCTTC.

The genes are TRBV27 and TRBJ2-1; D uncertain. CDR3 length equals 15 residues. CDR1 and CDR2 from the germline V gene are MNHEY and SMNVEV (reference sequence). V lost 0 bases, J lost 3 bases, and 9 bases lay in between. CDR3 DNA: TGTGCCAGCAGTTTATCACCAACCCTCTACAATGAGCAGTTCTTC. This gives the protein CASSLSPTLYNEQFF.

The V call is TRBV20-1, the J call TRBJ2-7, with 9 bases matching TRBD2. V lost 0 bases to trimming and J lost 6 bases; unmatched junction nucleotides: 15. Germline assignment: CDR1 DFQATT and CDR2 SNEGSKA (reference sequence). The CDR3 is 17 residues long. The CDR3 protein is CSARDRHLIAGASEQYF. CDR3 bases: TGCAGTGCTAGAGATCGCCACCTTATAGCGGGAGCAAGCGAGCAGTACTTC.

This rearrangement joins TRBV5-6 to TRBJ2-7; D is uncertain. From germline, CDR1 is SGHDT and CDR2 YYEEEE. The V end lost 3 bases, the J end lost 4 bases, and 11 bases lay between the germline ends. This CDR3 is 13 amino acids long. The CDR3 coding sequence is TGTGCCAGCAGCTCCTTGGATTTTTACGAGCAGTACTTC. Translating gives CASSSLDFYEQYF.

This clonotype was picked up a small number of times. The chain couples TRBV25-1 to TRBJ1-1; TRBD1 is a possible D gene (6 bases). CDR1 and CDR2 from the germline V gene are MGHDK and SYGVNS. The CDR3 length is 13 residues. Deletions cut 3 bases from V and 4 bases from J, with 9 bases between. As DNA, the CDR3 is TGTGCCAGCAGTGACAGGGGTCCCACTGAAGCTTTCTTT. Residues: CASSDRGPTEAFF.

The genes are TRBV5-1 and TRBJ1-2; possibly TRBD1 for D (5 bases). Germline values: CDR1 SGHRS, CDR2 YFSETQ. V was shortened by 3 bases and J by 8 bases, with 11 bases between the two germline ends. The CDR3 is 12 residues long. The CDR3 DNA is TGCGCCAGCAGCTCGGGGGGAATGGGCTACACCTTC. It codes for CASSSGGMGYTF.

The rearrangement links TRBV6-2 or TRBV6-3 to TRBJ2-3; 12 bases fit TRBD2. Per germline, CDR1 MNHEY and CDR2 SVGEGT. Trimming removed 3 bases from V and 6 bases from J; junction bases left unmatched: 16. CDR3 length equals 19 residues. CDR3 region: CASSYSPKLAGGSSDTQYF. DNA for the CDR3: TGTGCCAGCAGTTATTCCCCCAAACTAGCGGGAGGCTCGTCGGATACGCAGTATTTT.

This clonotype occurred a few times. The J gene is TRBJ1-2, the V gene TRBV4-2; possibly TRBD1 for D (5 bases). The CDR3 spans 13 residues. V lost 4 bases, J lost 5 bases, and 11 bases lay in between. Germline loops: CDR1 LGHNA, CDR2 YNFKEQ. This CDR3 reads CASSRGAKYGYTF. The CDR3 DNA sequence: TGTGCCAGCAGCCGAGGGGCGAAGTATGGCTACACCTTC.

This chain links TRBV15 with TRBJ1-4, with unresolved D. Germline V lookup: CDR1 LNHNV, CDR2 YYDKDF (reference sequence). V was trimmed by 5 bases and J by 15 bases, leaving 13 bases between them. CDR3 length: 11 residues. The DNA for the CDR3 is TGTGCCACCAGCGGATCCAAAACGGTGTTTTTT. Its protein product is CATSGSKTVFF. Full variable domain (outside the CDR3, taken from reference TRBV15 and TRBJ1-4): DAMVIQNPRYQVTQFGKPVTLSCSQTLNHNVMYWYQQKSSQAPKLLFHYYDKDFNNEADTPDNFQSRRPNTSFCFLDIRSPGLGDTAMYLCATSGSKTVFFGSGTQLSVL.

This clonotype was counted many times. The J gene is TRBJ2-2, the V gene TRBV7-3, with 7 nucleotides matching TRBD1. Germline-derived CDR1 and CDR2 are SGHTA and FQGTGA. CDR3 length equals 16 residues. V gave up 3 bases and J gave up 5 bases; unmatched junction bases: 9. The CDR3 reads CASSFSGGTGTGELFF. The CDR3 DNA reads TGTGCCAGCAGCTTCTCAGGGGGAACGGGGACCGGGGAGCTGTTTTTT.

This clonotype was counted only a few times. The chain recombines TRBV9 with TRBJ2-7; TRBD1 matches at 8 bases. CDR1 is SGDLS, CDR2 YYNGEE, per germline. The CDR3 contains 15 residues. J gave up 5 bases and V 4 bases, and 11 bases lay outside the gene matches. The chain's CDR3 is CASSPRTGNVDEQYF. In DNA form, the CDR3 reads TGTGCCAGCAGCCCCCGGACAGGGAATGTCGACGAGCAGTACTTC.

The genes are TRBV27 and TRBJ2-7; 12 bases agree with TRBD2. Germline CDR1 MNHEY, CDR2 SMNVEV (reference sequence). The CDR3 extends over 15 amino acids. V lost 3 bases to trimming and J lost 4 bases; unmatched junction nucleotides: 4. CDR3 in DNA: TGTGCCAGCAGTTTCGGACTAGCGGGAATATACGAGCAGTACTTC. Amino acids: CASSFGLAGIYEQYF.

J is TRBJ2-7 and V is TRBV10-3; TRBD1 agrees at 10 bases. With 6 bases clipped from V and 4 bases from J, the junction kept 6 bases outside the gene matches. Germline V gene sequence: CDR1 ENHRY, CDR2 SYGVKD. The CDR3 spans 14 residues. The CDR3 DNA is TGTGCCATCAGCGAAGGACAGGGGGATTACGAGCAGTACTTC. Its protein is CAISEGQGDYEQYF.